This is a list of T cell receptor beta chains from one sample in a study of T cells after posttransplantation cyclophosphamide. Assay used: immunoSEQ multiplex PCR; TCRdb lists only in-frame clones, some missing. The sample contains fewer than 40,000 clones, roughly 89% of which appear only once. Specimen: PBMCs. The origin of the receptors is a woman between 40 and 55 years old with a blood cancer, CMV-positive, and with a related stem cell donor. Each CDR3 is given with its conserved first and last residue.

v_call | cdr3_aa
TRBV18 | CASVEGLGTEAFF
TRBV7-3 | CASSLGGSYNEQFF
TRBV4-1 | CASSHMGSSGNTIYF
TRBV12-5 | CASGLGSQGDEQFF
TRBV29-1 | CSVEEEDSYEQYF
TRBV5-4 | CASSVHSYEQYF
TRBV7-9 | CASSRLGQGLYEQYF
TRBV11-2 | CASSLGAGTNTGELFF
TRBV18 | CASSPLEQNTEAFF
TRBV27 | CASSIQGFGTGELFF
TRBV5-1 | CASSTEAGGRAFADTQYF
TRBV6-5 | CASSSERGTYEQYF
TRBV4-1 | CASSQESGGADTQYF
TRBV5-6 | CASSWGQGASTEELFF
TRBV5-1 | CASSPKRGGQTDTQYF
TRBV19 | CASSRTGQNTEAFF
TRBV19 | CASSILSMGYIF
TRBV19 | CASSVSRETQYF
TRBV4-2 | CASSQANIGTGEGDTQYF
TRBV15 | CATSRDLSTEAFF
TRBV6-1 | CASRGGSYEQYF
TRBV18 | CASSPLGAGETDTQYF
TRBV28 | CASSSTDIQPQHF